Listed below are T cell receptor beta chains from one sample, sequenced in a study of cytomegalovirus exposure and HLA in healthy donors. The repertoire was sequenced with immunoSEQ multiplex PCR; TCRdb's copy has only in-frame clones and lacks some. Here the sample spans around 210,000 clones, around 84% being singletons. The sequenced sample consisted of PBMCs. The source is a girl between 2 and 10 years old in good health and CMV-seronegative. The CDR3 runs from the conserved cysteine through the conserved F or W. A D gene is named only where the DNA matches it firmly. For some rows the clone size is stated as once, few or many, or as a class when expanded; others skip it.

d_call: .
j_call: TRBJ1-2
clone_size: .
v_call: TRBV29-1
cdr3_aa: CSVTGFWYGYTF
cdr3_nt: TGCAGCGTGACTGGATTTTGGTATGGCTACACCTTC

d_call: .
j_call: TRBJ2-1
clone_size: once
v_call: TRBV5-6
cdr3_aa: CASSLGTIWYNEQFF
cdr3_nt: TGTGCCAGCAGCTTGGGGACTATTTGGTACAATGAGCAGTTCTTC

d_call: .
j_call: TRBJ2-5
clone_size: .
v_call: TRBV14
cdr3_aa: CASSPHLGETQYF
cdr3_nt: TGTGCCAGCTCCCCTCACCTCGGGGAGACCCAGTACTTC

d_call: TRBD2
j_call: TRBJ2-5
clone_size: .
v_call: TRBV18
cdr3_aa: CASSRGTSGRETQYF
cdr3_nt: TGTGCCAGCTCACGCGGGACTAGCGGGAGAGAGACCCAGTACTTC

d_call: TRBD2
j_call: TRBJ2-7
clone_size: few
v_call: TRBV10-3
cdr3_aa: CAISGGLGSYEQYF
cdr3_nt: TGTGCCATCAGTGGGGGACTAGGATCCTACGAGCAGTACTTC

d_call: TRBD1
j_call: TRBJ2-7
clone_size: .
v_call: TRBV5-4
cdr3_aa: CASSFDRGPYEQYF
cdr3_nt: TGTGCCAGCAGCTTTGACAGGGGCCCTTACGAGCAGTACTTC

d_call: .
j_call: TRBJ1-2
clone_size: once
v_call: TRBV10-3
cdr3_aa: CAISESNGGGHGYTF
cdr3_nt: TGTGCCATCAGTGAGTCGAATGGGGGAGGCCATGGCTACACCTTC

d_call: TRBD1
j_call: TRBJ1-1
clone_size: .
v_call: TRBV27
cdr3_aa: CASSLGQGVQNTEAFF
cdr3_nt: TGTGCCAGCAGTTTAGGACAGGGGGTGCAGAACACTGAAGCTTTCTTT

d_call: .
j_call: TRBJ2-7
clone_size: .
v_call: TRBV20-1
cdr3_aa: CSAVSSYEQYF
cdr3_nt: TGCAGTGCTGTCAGCTCCTACGAGCAGTACTTC

d_call: TRBD1
j_call: TRBJ1-5
clone_size: .
v_call: TRBV6-5
cdr3_aa: CASSLGDSGNQPQHF
cdr3_nt: TGTGCCAGCAGCTTAGGGGACAGCGGCAATCAGCCCCAGCATTTT

d_call: TRBD2
j_call: TRBJ2-1
clone_size: .
v_call: TRBV5-1
cdr3_aa: CASSLGLAGWLIGYNEQFF
cdr3_nt: TGCGCCAGCAGCTTGGGACTAGCGGGATGGTTAATCGGTTACAATGAGCAGTTCTTC

d_call: .
j_call: TRBJ2-7
clone_size: .
v_call: TRBV29-1
cdr3_aa: CSVEAGKGYERYF
cdr3_nt: TGCAGCGTTGAGGCGGGGAAAGGGTACGAGCGGTACTTC

d_call: TRBD2
j_call: TRBJ2-7
clone_size: .
v_call: TRBV6-6
cdr3_aa: CASSYAGGLSRDEQYF
cdr3_nt: TGTGCCAGCAGTTACGCGGGAGGGCTTTCAAGGGACGAGCAGTACTTC

d_call: .
j_call: TRBJ1-1
clone_size: few
v_call: TRBV5-1
cdr3_aa: CASSLGRNTEAFF
cdr3_nt: TGCGCCAGCAGCTTGGGGAGGAACACTGAAGCTTTCTTT

d_call: .
j_call: TRBJ2-3
clone_size: once
v_call: TRBV11-2
cdr3_aa: CASSLRRGGTSTDTQYF
cdr3_nt: TGTGCCAGCAGCTTACGGCGCGGGGGCACTAGCACAGATACGCAGTATTTT

d_call: .
j_call: TRBJ1-1
clone_size: few
v_call: TRBV4-1
cdr3_aa: CASSPISRGTEAFF
cdr3_nt: TGCGCCAGCAGCCCAATTAGCAGGGGCACTGAAGCTTTCTTT

d_call: TRBD2
j_call: TRBJ2-1
clone_size: .
v_call: TRBV19
cdr3_aa: CASSLTLWGLAGAYNEQFF
cdr3_nt: TGTGCCAGTAGCCTAACTCTTTGGGGCCTAGCGGGAGCCTACAATGAGCAGTTCTTC

d_call: .
j_call: TRBJ1-1
clone_size: once
v_call: TRBV5-1
cdr3_aa: CASGRGVNTEAFF
cdr3_nt: TGCGCCAGCGGGCGGGGGGTCAACACTGAAGCTTTCTTT

d_call: .
j_call: TRBJ2-5
clone_size: .
v_call: TRBV9
cdr3_aa: CASSVVPRETQYF
cdr3_nt: TGTGCCAGCAGCGTAGTACCCAGAGAGACCCAGTACTTC

d_call: TRBD2
j_call: TRBJ2-5
clone_size: once
v_call: TRBV5-1
cdr3_aa: CASSLREGGLETQYF
cdr3_nt: TGCGCCAGCAGCTTGCGGGAGGGGGGGCTGGAGACCCAGTACTTC

d_call: .
j_call: TRBJ2-5
clone_size: .
v_call: TRBV27
cdr3_aa: CASSLVPGRGAPETQYF
cdr3_nt: TGTGCCAGCAGTCTGGTCCCTGGGAGGGGGGCACCAGAGACCCAGTACTTC

d_call: TRBD2
j_call: TRBJ2-2
clone_size: .
v_call: TRBV5-1
cdr3_aa: CASSSSSGRSVGELFF
cdr3_nt: TGCGCCAGCAGCTCCTCTAGCGGGAGATCGGTCGGGGAGCTGTTTTTT

d_call: .
j_call: TRBJ2-1
clone_size: .
v_call: TRBV10-2
cdr3_aa: CASSDLGGYNEQFF
cdr3_nt: TGCGCCAGCAGTGACCTAGGGGGCTACAATGAGCAGTTCTTC

d_call: .
j_call: TRBJ2-1
clone_size: .
v_call: TRBV27
cdr3_aa: CASSSAGKYNEQFF
cdr3_nt: TGTGCCAGCAGTTCGGCAGGGAAGTACAATGAGCAGTTCTTC

d_call: TRBD1
j_call: TRBJ1-4
clone_size: .
v_call: TRBV7-8
cdr3_aa: CASSFLRDRASEKLFF
cdr3_nt: TGTGCCAGCAGCTTTTTAAGAGACAGGGCGTCAGAAAAACTGTTTTTT

d_call: .
j_call: TRBJ2-5
clone_size: .
v_call: TRBV6-1
cdr3_aa: CASSVGRGETQYF
cdr3_nt: TGTGCCAGCAGTGTAGGTCGCGGAGAGACCCAGTACTTC

d_call: TRBD1
j_call: TRBJ2-3
clone_size: .
v_call: TRBV19
cdr3_aa: CASSNGTGVTDTQYF
cdr3_nt: TGTGCCAGTAGTAACGGGACAGGGGTCACAGATACGCAGTATTTT

d_call: TRBD1
j_call: TRBJ2-6
clone_size: .
v_call: TRBV5-1
cdr3_aa: CASSLKWKFGTGQPSGANVLTF
cdr3_nt: TGCGCCAGCAGCTTGAAGTGGAAATTCGGGACAGGTCAACCCTCTGGGGCCAACGTCCTGACTTTC

d_call: TRBD1
j_call: TRBJ2-7
clone_size: .
v_call: TRBV5-1
cdr3_aa: CASSLGQGYYEQYF
cdr3_nt: TGCGCCAGCAGCTTGGGACAGGGGTACTACGAGCAGTACTTC

d_call: .
j_call: TRBJ2-3
clone_size: .
v_call: TRBV6-1
cdr3_aa: CASKEGRGTDTQYF
cdr3_nt: TGTGCCAGCAAAGAGGGCCGAGGCACAGATACGCAGTATTTT

d_call: .
j_call: TRBJ1-4
clone_size: few
v_call: TRBV6-5
cdr3_aa: CASSLGRTGRGLFF
cdr3_nt: TGTGCCAGCAGCCTGGGGAGAACCGGGAGAGGACTGTTTTTT

d_call: TRBD2
j_call: TRBJ2-7
clone_size: .
v_call: TRBV2
cdr3_aa: CASLSGLAAYEQYF
cdr3_nt: TGTGCCAGCCTTTCGGGACTAGCGGCGTACGAGCAGTACTTC

d_call: .
j_call: TRBJ1-2
clone_size: .
v_call: TRBV10-2
cdr3_aa: CASTDSAVGYTF
cdr3_nt: TGCGCCAGCACCGACAGCGCGGTTGGCTACACCTTC

d_call: TRBD2
j_call: TRBJ2-3
clone_size: .
v_call: TRBV12-5
cdr3_aa: CASGLGLAVNTDTQYF
cdr3_nt: TGTGCTAGTGGTTTGGGGCTAGCGGTTAACACAGATACGCAGTATTTT

d_call: .
j_call: TRBJ1-2
clone_size: once
v_call: TRBV14
cdr3_aa: CASSQDSGGRIYGYTF
cdr3_nt: TGTGCCAGCAGCCAAGATTCGGGGGGGCGCATCTATGGCTACACCTTC

d_call: TRBD1
j_call: TRBJ1-2
clone_size: .
v_call: TRBV5-1
cdr3_aa: CASSLTRDSSYGYTF
cdr3_nt: TGCGCCAGCAGCTTAACCCGGGACAGCAGTTATGGCTACACCTTC

d_call: TRBD1
j_call: TRBJ1-2
clone_size: .
v_call: TRBV7-6
cdr3_aa: CASSLTTGSYGYTF
cdr3_nt: TGTGCCAGCAGCTTAACGACAGGGTCCTATGGCTACACCTTC

d_call: .
j_call: TRBJ2-1
clone_size: .
v_call: TRBV5-1
cdr3_aa: CASSLDSPNEQFF
cdr3_nt: TGCGCCAGCAGCTTGGACAGTCCCAATGAGCAGTTCTTC

d_call: .
j_call: TRBJ1-4
clone_size: .
v_call: TRBV2
cdr3_aa: CASSEEGINEKLFF
cdr3_nt: TGTGCCAGCAGTGAAGAGGGGATTAATGAAAAACTGTTTTTT

d_call: TRBD1
j_call: TRBJ2-4
clone_size: once
v_call: TRBV6-5
cdr3_aa: CASSYAGGQGVNIQYF
cdr3_nt: TGTGCCAGCAGTTACGCAGGAGGACAGGGAGTAAACATTCAGTACTTC

d_call: .
j_call: TRBJ2-7
clone_size: .
v_call: TRBV6-1
cdr3_aa: CASSWSYEQYF
cdr3_nt: TGTGCCAGCAGTTGGTCCTACGAGCAGTACTTC

d_call: TRBD1
j_call: TRBJ1-2
clone_size: .
v_call: TRBV5-4
cdr3_aa: CASSLGTGQYGYTF
cdr3_nt: TGTGCCAGCAGCTTGGGAACGGGACAGTATGGCTACACCTTC

d_call: TRBD1
j_call: TRBJ1-1
clone_size: .
v_call: TRBV5-1
cdr3_aa: CASSPDRGLVNTEAFF
cdr3_nt: TGCGCCAGCAGCCCTGACAGGGGGTTGGTGAACACTGAAGCTTTCTTT

d_call: .
j_call: TRBJ1-3
clone_size: .
v_call: TRBV6-5
cdr3_aa: CASSYRQGGGNTIYF
cdr3_nt: TGTGCCAGCAGTTATAGGCAGGGTGGTGGAAACACCATATATTTT

d_call: .
j_call: TRBJ1-1
clone_size: .
v_call: TRBV2
cdr3_aa: CASSGGAGLDTEAFF
cdr3_nt: TGTGCCAGCAGTGGTGGGGCGGGGTTGGACACTGAAGCTTTCTTT

d_call: TRBD1
j_call: TRBJ1-4
clone_size: .
v_call: TRBV4-1
cdr3_aa: CASSQADRGRGRNEKLFF
cdr3_nt: TGCGCCAGCAGCCAAGCCGACCGAGGCAGGGGGCGGAATGAAAAACTGTTTTTT

d_call: TRBD2
j_call: TRBJ2-7
clone_size: .
v_call: TRBV5-4
cdr3_aa: CASSFKLAGDQYF
cdr3_nt: TGTGCCAGCAGCTTTAAACTAGCGGGGGACCAGTACTTC

d_call: .
j_call: TRBJ1-1
clone_size: few
v_call: TRBV5-1
cdr3_aa: CASSLSGGLGNTEAFF
cdr3_nt: TGCGCCAGCAGCTTATCGGGGGGCTTAGGGAACACTGAAGCTTTCTTT

d_call: TRBD1
j_call: TRBJ1-5
clone_size: .
v_call: TRBV18
cdr3_aa: CASSRDRDQPQHF
cdr3_nt: TGTGCCAGCTCACGGGACAGGGATCAGCCCCAGCATTTT

d_call: TRBD1
j_call: TRBJ1-4
clone_size: once
v_call: TRBV10-2
cdr3_aa: CASSGERGTGKLFF
cdr3_nt: TGCGCCAGCAGTGGTGAGAGGGGGACAGGAAAACTGTTTTTT

d_call: .
j_call: TRBJ1-1
clone_size: .
v_call: TRBV4-2
cdr3_aa: CASSQEKQVEAFF
cdr3_nt: TGTGCCAGCAGCCAAGAGAAACAGGTTGAAGCTTTCTTT

d_call: .
j_call: TRBJ1-1
clone_size: .
v_call: TRBV4-1
cdr3_aa: CASSQDPTLNTEAFF
cdr3_nt: TGCGCCAGCAGCCAAGATCCGACATTGAACACTGAAGCTTTCTTT

d_call: .
j_call: TRBJ1-1
clone_size: .
v_call: TRBV19
cdr3_aa: CASSLRGEAFF
cdr3_nt: TGTGCCAGTAGTCTAAGGGGCGAAGCTTTCTTT

d_call: TRBD1
j_call: TRBJ1-2
clone_size: few
v_call: TRBV7-3
cdr3_aa: CASSEPGQGSGYTF
cdr3_nt: TGTGCCAGCAGCGAGCCGGGACAGGGTAGTGGCTACACCTTC

d_call: TRBD2
j_call: TRBJ2-1
clone_size: few
v_call: TRBV2
cdr3_aa: CASSIGLAGGHEQFF
cdr3_nt: TGTGCCAGCAGTATTGGACTAGCGGGGGGACATGAGCAGTTCTTC